Listed below are T cell receptor beta chains from one sample, sequenced in a study of blood T cell repertoires in COVID-19. Libraries were prepared by immunoSEQ multiplex PCR; TCRdb keeps only in-frame clonotypes and omits some of them. Found here are 130,000 to 150,000 clones, 87% of them singletons; the top ten hold roughly 4%. The specimen was PBMCs or T cells enriched from blood (not recorded which). These receptors were obtained from a middle-aged woman who had been exposed to COVID-19. Each CDR3 is given with its conserved first and last residue. Fields, in order: clone size, D gene, V gene, CDR3 length, J gene, CDR3 DNA, CDR3 protein. A D gene is named only where the DNA matches it firmly. Clone size, where shown, is once, few, many, or a class for clones that have expanded.

abundance: -
d_gene: TRBD2
v_gene: TRBV15
len: 16
j_gene: TRBJ2-7
CDR3nt: TGTGCCACCAGCGGGGGAGTAGCGGGAGATCCCTACGAGCAGTACTTC
CDR3aa: CATSGGVAGDPYEQYF

abundance: few
d_gene: TRBD1
v_gene: TRBV5-4
len: 16
j_gene: TRBJ1-6
CDR3nt: TGTGCCAGCAGCCCCGGCTCGGGACAGCATAATTCACCCCTCCACTTT
CDR3aa: CASSPGSGQHNSPLHF

abundance: -
d_gene: TRBD2
v_gene: TRBV29-1
len: 13
j_gene: TRBJ2-3
CDR3nt: TGCAGCGCCGGGACTAGCGGCACAGATACGCAGTATTTT
CDR3aa: CSAGTSGTDTQYF

abundance: -
d_gene: TRBD1
v_gene: TRBV2
len: 13
j_gene: TRBJ1-2
CDR3nt: TGTGCCAGCAGTGAAAGACAGGGAAGCTTTTACACCTTC
CDR3aa: CASSERQGSFYTF

abundance: -
d_gene: -
v_gene: TRBV27
len: 15
j_gene: TRBJ2-2
CDR3nt: TGTGCCAGCAGTTTCCGGGAGACGAACACCGGGGAGCTGTTTTTT
CDR3aa: CASSFRETNTGELFF

abundance: -
d_gene: TRBD1
v_gene: TRBV29-1
len: 13
j_gene: TRBJ1-2
CDR3nt: TGCAGCGCCGCGACAGGGTGGGAGCATGGCTACACCTTC
CDR3aa: CSAATGWEHGYTF

abundance: -
d_gene: TRBD1
v_gene: TRBV5-5
len: 16
j_gene: TRBJ2-2
CDR3nt: TGTGCCAGCAGCCCGGGACAGGGGGCGCGTACCGGGGAGCTGTTTTTT
CDR3aa: CASSPGQGARTGELFF

abundance: once
d_gene: TRBD2
v_gene: TRBV3-1/TRBV3-2
len: 15
j_gene: TRBJ2-1
CDR3nt: TGTGCCAGCAGCCAAGGGACTAGCGGGATCAATGAGCAGTTCTTC
CDR3aa: CASSQGTSGINEQFF

abundance: -
d_gene: -
v_gene: TRBV15
len: 14
j_gene: TRBJ1-5
CDR3nt: TGTGCCACCAGCAGACGAGCAGGTCATCAGCCCCAGCATTTT
CDR3aa: CATSRRAGHQPQHF

abundance: once
d_gene: -
v_gene: TRBV2
len: 14
j_gene: TRBJ2-7
CDR3nt: TGTGCCAGCCGAACCCCAGGGAGGTCGTACGAGCAGTACTTC
CDR3aa: CASRTPGRSYEQYF

abundance: -
d_gene: -
v_gene: TRBV29-1
len: 12
j_gene: TRBJ2-1
CDR3nt: TGCAGCGCTCAGGGGTATCGGGATGAGCAGTTCTTC
CDR3aa: CSAQGYRDEQFF

abundance: -
d_gene: TRBD1
v_gene: TRBV7-9
len: 16
j_gene: TRBJ2-2
CDR3nt: TGTGCCAGCAGCTTAGACGGTTACAGGGGGCGCGGGGAGCTGTTTTTT
CDR3aa: CASSLDGYRGRGELFF

abundance: -
d_gene: -
v_gene: TRBV27
len: 14
j_gene: TRBJ1-6
CDR3nt: TGTGCCAGCAGAGAGGGAATCCATAATTCACCCCTCCACTTT
CDR3aa: CASREGIHNSPLHF

abundance: once
d_gene: -
v_gene: TRBV7-9
len: 15
j_gene: TRBJ1-2
CDR3nt: TGTGCCAGCAGTCTAGGGTCCGGGACTGGCTATGGCTACACCTTC
CDR3aa: CASSLGSGTGYGYTF

abundance: -
d_gene: -
v_gene: TRBV5-6
len: 12
j_gene: TRBJ2-1
CDR3nt: TGTGCCAGCAGCTTGCTAGAAAATGAGCAGTTCTTC
CDR3aa: CASSLLENEQFF

abundance: -
d_gene: -
v_gene: TRBV3-1/TRBV3-2
len: 16
j_gene: TRBJ1-1
CDR3nt: TGTGCCAGCAGCCAAGATCGAACAGGAATGAACACTGAAGCTTTCTTT
CDR3aa: CASSQDRTGMNTEAFF

abundance: -
d_gene: TRBD1
v_gene: TRBV6-5
len: 14
j_gene: TRBJ1-2
CDR3nt: TGTGCCAGCAGTCCCGCCCACAGGACAGGTGGCTACACCTTC
CDR3aa: CASSPAHRTGGYTF

abundance: -
d_gene: TRBD1
v_gene: TRBV3-1/TRBV3-2
len: 15
j_gene: TRBJ1-1
CDR3nt: TGTGCCAGCAGCCAGTCCGGGACAGTGAACACTGAAGCTTTCTTT
CDR3aa: CASSQSGTVNTEAFF

abundance: -
d_gene: TRBD1
v_gene: TRBV19
len: 14
j_gene: TRBJ1-4
CDR3nt: TGTGCCAGTAGGGGACAGACGAGTCAGGAAAAACTGTTTTTT
CDR3aa: CASRGQTSQEKLFF

abundance: once
d_gene: -
v_gene: TRBV14
len: 17
j_gene: TRBJ1-1
CDR3nt: TGTGCCAGCAGCCAAGAACTAGGGAACCTATATTCCTCTGAAGCTTTCTTT
CDR3aa: CASSQELGNLYSSEAFF

abundance: -
d_gene: -
v_gene: TRBV7-8
len: 13
j_gene: TRBJ1-2
CDR3nt: TGTGCCAGCAGCTTAGGACAGAACTATGGCTACACCTTC
CDR3aa: CASSLGQNYGYTF

abundance: -
d_gene: TRBD1
v_gene: TRBV4-1
len: 18
j_gene: TRBJ1-4
CDR3nt: TGCGCCAGCAGCCAAGAAGCAGGGGGCTGGTCGAGTAGTGAAAAACTGTTTTTT
CDR3aa: CASSQEAGGWSSSEKLFF

abundance: -
d_gene: TRBD1
v_gene: TRBV19
len: 20
j_gene: TRBJ2-4
CDR3nt: TGTGCCAGTAGTATGGGGGTAGGGACAGGGAGGGAGGGAGCCAAAAACATTCAGTACTTC
CDR3aa: CASSMGVGTGREGAKNIQYF

abundance: -
d_gene: -
v_gene: TRBV21-1
len: 15
j_gene: TRBJ1-6
CDR3nt: TGTGCCAGCAGCCCACAACGGGGTTGTGGTTCACCCCTCCACTTT
CDR3aa: CASSPQRGCGSPLHF

abundance: once
d_gene: -
v_gene: TRBV27
len: 12
j_gene: TRBJ1-2
CDR3nt: TGTGCCAGCAGTTTCAGTCGGGATGGCTACACCTTC
CDR3aa: CASSFSRDGYTF

abundance: -
d_gene: -
v_gene: TRBV7-8
len: 14
j_gene: TRBJ1-5
CDR3nt: TGTGCCAGCAGCTTTTCCCCACTCGGGAAGACCCAGCATTTT
CDR3aa: CASSFSPLGKTQHF

abundance: -
d_gene: -
v_gene: TRBV6-2/TRBV6-3
len: 12
j_gene: TRBJ2-7
CDR3nt: TGTGCCAGCAGCGTAAGCGTCTACGAGCAGTACTTC
CDR3aa: CASSVSVYEQYF

abundance: -
d_gene: -
v_gene: TRBV7-9
len: 13
j_gene: TRBJ2-3
CDR3nt: TGTGCCAGCCTCGTGGCCAGCACAGATACGCAGTATTTT
CDR3aa: CASLVASTDTQYF

abundance: once
d_gene: -
v_gene: TRBV11-3
len: 15
j_gene: TRBJ1-6
CDR3nt: TGTGCCACAGTTCGATCCAGGGTGGACAATTCACCCCTCCACTTT
CDR3aa: CATVRSRVDNSPLHF

abundance: few
d_gene: -
v_gene: TRBV10-2
len: 13
j_gene: TRBJ1-1
CDR3nt: TGCGCCAGCAGTGAGTCAGGGGGAACTGAAGCTTTCTTT
CDR3aa: CASSESGGTEAFF

abundance: -
d_gene: -
v_gene: TRBV4-1
len: 17
j_gene: TRBJ1-6
CDR3nt: TGCGCCAGCAGCCAAGATCCGACAGGCCCCTATAATTCACCCCTCCACTTT
CDR3aa: CASSQDPTGPYNSPLHF

abundance: -
d_gene: -
v_gene: TRBV18
len: 16
j_gene: TRBJ1-2
CDR3nt: TGTGCCAGCTCACCAGGGACTCCTAGAGCTAACTATGGCTACACCTTC
CDR3aa: CASSPGTPRANYGYTF

abundance: -
d_gene: -
v_gene: TRBV18
len: 13
j_gene: TRBJ1-2
CDR3nt: TGTGCCAGCTCTAAGACTGCCTTGGAAGGCTACACCTTC
CDR3aa: CASSKTALEGYTF

abundance: -
d_gene: -
v_gene: TRBV20-1
len: 13
j_gene: TRBJ2-7
CDR3nt: TGCAGTGCTAGTGTCGGGTCCCTCTACGAGCAGTACTTC
CDR3aa: CSASVGSLYEQYF

abundance: -
d_gene: TRBD1
v_gene: TRBV7-6
len: 14
j_gene: TRBJ2-7
CDR3nt: TGTGCCAGCAGCTCCCGGGACAGGGTCGATGAGCAGTACTTC
CDR3aa: CASSSRDRVDEQYF

abundance: -
d_gene: TRBD1
v_gene: TRBV14
len: 13
j_gene: TRBJ1-1
CDR3nt: TGTGCCAGCAGCCAGGGACAGGGCACTGAAGCTTTCTTT
CDR3aa: CASSQGQGTEAFF

abundance: -
d_gene: -
v_gene: TRBV2
len: 15
j_gene: TRBJ1-5
CDR3nt: TGTGCCAGCAGTGGAATCGAGTATAGCAATCAGCCCCAGCATTTT
CDR3aa: CASSGIEYSNQPQHF

abundance: -
d_gene: TRBD2
v_gene: TRBV6-1
len: 15
j_gene: TRBJ2-7
CDR3nt: TGTGCCAGCAGTGAAATCCGGGGAGGGTTTGGCGAGCAGTACTTC
CDR3aa: CASSEIRGGFGEQYF

abundance: -
d_gene: -
v_gene: TRBV5-6
len: 12
j_gene: TRBJ2-7
CDR3nt: TGTGCCAGCACTAGGCCCCCCCACGAGCAGTACTTC
CDR3aa: CASTRPPHEQYF

abundance: -
d_gene: -
v_gene: TRBV19
len: 13
j_gene: TRBJ2-2
CDR3nt: TGTGCCAGTAGTATCCGAGGGACCGGGGAGCTGTTTTTT
CDR3aa: CASSIRGTGELFF

abundance: -
d_gene: TRBD2
v_gene: TRBV28
len: 14
j_gene: TRBJ2-7
CDR3nt: TGTGCCAGCAGCCGGACTAGCGGGGGCTACGAGCAGTACTTC
CDR3aa: CASSRTSGGYEQYF

abundance: -
d_gene: -
v_gene: TRBV4-3
len: 16
j_gene: TRBJ2-7
CDR3nt: TGCGCCAGCAGCCAAGACTCTAGCTCGAGCATCTACGAGCAGTACTTC
CDR3aa: CASSQDSSSSIYEQYF

abundance: once
d_gene: TRBD1
v_gene: TRBV27
len: 14
j_gene: TRBJ1-1
CDR3nt: TGTGCCAGCAGTTTGACAGGGTTGAACACTGAAGCTTTCTTT
CDR3aa: CASSLTGLNTEAFF

abundance: -
d_gene: TRBD1
v_gene: TRBV19
len: 12
j_gene: TRBJ1-2
CDR3nt: TGTGCCAGTAGTACGACAGGGAATGGCTACACCTTC
CDR3aa: CASSTTGNGYTF

abundance: few
d_gene: TRBD1
v_gene: TRBV14
len: 16
j_gene: TRBJ1-3
CDR3nt: TGTGCCAGCAGCCAGACAGGGGATACATCTGGAAACACCATATATTTT
CDR3aa: CASSQTGDTSGNTIYF

abundance: once
d_gene: -
v_gene: TRBV6-5
len: 12
j_gene: TRBJ1-1
CDR3nt: TGTGCCAGCAGTTACGCGGGCACTGAAGCTTTCTTT
CDR3aa: CASSYAGTEAFF

abundance: -
d_gene: TRBD1
v_gene: TRBV4-1
len: 15
j_gene: TRBJ1-2
CDR3nt: TGCGCCAGCAGCCAAATTCACACAGGGGTCTATGGCTACACCTTC
CDR3aa: CASSQIHTGVYGYTF

abundance: -
d_gene: TRBD1
v_gene: TRBV29-1
len: 12
j_gene: TRBJ1-5
CDR3nt: TGCAGCGTTATACAGGGGGATCAGCCCCAGCATTTT
CDR3aa: CSVIQGDQPQHF

abundance: -
d_gene: -
v_gene: TRBV4-1
len: 15
j_gene: TRBJ2-7
CDR3nt: TGCGCCAGCAGCCAAGGGGGAATAAGCGGCTACGAGCAGTACTTC
CDR3aa: CASSQGGISGYEQYF